This T cell receptor beta chain was obtained from a study of CD8+ T cells in alopecia areata. Overall study findings and caveats: With patients, TCR sharing proved less clear than in mice, a difference possibly related to HLA.

The CDR3 loop spans 13 amino acids. The ends lost 9 bases at V and 4 bases at J; junction bases unmatched: 8. Germline-derived CDR1 and CDR2 are SNHLY and FYNNEI. In this sample, this clone turned up once. Its antigen remains unknown. The sequencing template was cDNA reverse transcribed from extracted RNA. Some clones are missing from TCRdb's copy, which holds only in-frame ones; the method was immunoSEQ multiplex PCR. The table lists 150,000 to 200,000 clones, roughly 66% of them singletons. The chain uses TRBV2 and TRBJ2-7, with 8 bases matching TRBD1. The origin of this receptor is a human donor with alopecia areata. The source material was CD8+ T cells sorted from blood, sampled at week 0. The CDR3 DNA reads as TGTGCCAGAGGGACAGGCAGTGTTTACGAGCAGTACTTC. It yields the protein CARGTGSVYEQYF. Based on the CDR3 plus reference TRBV2 and TRBJ2-7, the full variable domain is EPEVTQTPSHQVTQMGQEVILRCVPISNHLYFYWYRQILGQKVEFLVSFYNNEISEKSEIFDDQFSVERPDGSNFTLKIRSTKLEDSAMYFCARGTGSVYEQYFGPGTRLTVT.